A selection of T cell receptor beta chains follows, all from one sample in a study of blood T cell repertoires in COVID-19. Generated by immunoSEQ multiplex PCR, the TCRdb table keeps only in-frame clones and is missing some. The sample lists roughly 180,000 clones; around 86% were seen once. The sample taken for sequencing was peripheral blood. The source is a man aged 55 to 70 with acute or convalescent COVID-19. Both conserved end residues are part of each CDR3. Each record gives: V gene, D gene, J gene, clone size, CDR3 DNA, CDR3 protein. D genes are given only for firm matches. A row's size may be missing; if present it is once, few, many or a size class.

V gene: TRBV21-1; D gene: .; J gene: TRBJ2-1; clone size: .; CDR3 DNA: TGTGCCAGCAGCAAATCCCCGGCGGCGGGCAATGAGCAGTTCTTC; CDR3 protein: CASSKSPAAGNEQFF
V gene: TRBV2; D gene: .; J gene: TRBJ1-1; clone size: .; CDR3 DNA: TGTGCCAGTACACGGAACACTGAAGCTTTCTTT; CDR3 protein: CASTRNTEAFF
V gene: TRBV10-3; D gene: .; J gene: TRBJ1-5; clone size: .; CDR3 DNA: TGTGCCATCAGTACATCAGGGGGCAATCAGCCCCAGCATTTT; CDR3 protein: CAISTSGGNQPQHF
V gene: TRBV7-2; D gene: TRBD2; J gene: TRBJ2-1; clone size: .; CDR3 DNA: TGTGCCAGCAGCCTCCCTCCGGGACTAGCGGGTGAGCAGTTCTTC; CDR3 protein: CASSLPPGLAGEQFF
V gene: TRBV5-1; D gene: .; J gene: TRBJ1-4; clone size: once; CDR3 DNA: TGCGCCAGCCGAGTACTAGGTGAAAAACTGTTTTTT; CDR3 protein: CASRVLGEKLFF
V gene: TRBV5-3; D gene: .; J gene: TRBJ2-4; clone size: .; CDR3 DNA: TGTGCCAGAAGTGGGGTACTCTGGAGGGGTGACAAAAACATTCAGTACTTC; CDR3 protein: CARSGVLWRGDKNIQYF
V gene: TRBV7-2; D gene: .; J gene: TRBJ2-7; clone size: .; CDR3 DNA: TGTGCCAGCAGCGACGTGGACAGAGGCTACGAGCAGTACTTC; CDR3 protein: CASSDVDRGYEQYF
V gene: TRBV4-2; D gene: TRBD2; J gene: TRBJ2-5; clone size: .; CDR3 DNA: TGTGCCAGCAGCCAAGGACTAGCTGGGGAGACCCAGTACTTC; CDR3 protein: CASSQGLAGETQYF
V gene: TRBV5-6; D gene: .; J gene: TRBJ2-6; clone size: .; CDR3 DNA: TGTGCCAGCAGCTTGGGACACTCTGGGGCCAACGTCCTGACTTTC; CDR3 protein: CASSLGHSGANVLTF
V gene: TRBV29-1; D gene: TRBD2; J gene: TRBJ2-3; clone size: .; CDR3 DNA: TGCAGCGTCTCACTAGCGGGAGGGAGCACAGATACGCAGTATTTT; CDR3 protein: CSVSLAGGSTDTQYF
V gene: TRBV5-1; D gene: .; J gene: TRBJ1-2; clone size: .; CDR3 DNA: TGCGCCAGCAGCTCGACAGGAGATAACTATGGCTACACCTTC; CDR3 protein: CASSSTGDNYGYTF
V gene: TRBV24-1; D gene: .; J gene: TRBJ2-3; clone size: .; CDR3 DNA: TGTGCCACCAGTGATTTGGCTAGCCCTAGCACAGATACGCAGTATTTT; CDR3 protein: CATSDLASPSTDTQYF
V gene: TRBV28; D gene: .; J gene: TRBJ1-5; clone size: .; CDR3 DNA: TGTGCCAGCAGTCCAGGACTGAGGGGCAATCAGCCCCAGCATTTT; CDR3 protein: CASSPGLRGNQPQHF
V gene: TRBV4-2; D gene: .; J gene: TRBJ2-6; clone size: .; CDR3 DNA: TGTGCCAGCAGCCAAGAGGCGACTCTCTCTGGGGCCAACGTCCTGACTTTC; CDR3 protein: CASSQEATLSGANVLTF
V gene: TRBV5-4; D gene: .; J gene: TRBJ1-2; clone size: .; CDR3 DNA: TGTGCCAGCAACAAACCTGACAGAGGAGGCTACACCTTC; CDR3 protein: CASNKPDRGGYTF
V gene: TRBV24-1; D gene: .; J gene: TRBJ2-1; clone size: .; CDR3 DNA: TGTGCCACCACAGACACGCACTACAATGAGCAGTTCTTC; CDR3 protein: CATTDTHYNEQFF
V gene: TRBV25-1; D gene: .; J gene: TRBJ1-1; clone size: .; CDR3 DNA: TGTGCCAGCAGGTCACAGGGAGTTAACACTGAAGCTTTCTTT; CDR3 protein: CASRSQGVNTEAFF
V gene: TRBV10-3; D gene: TRBD1; J gene: TRBJ2-7; clone size: .; CDR3 DNA: TGTGCCATCAGTGAGCGCCGACAGGGGAACTACGAGCAGTACTTC; CDR3 protein: CAISERRQGNYEQYF
V gene: TRBV28; D gene: TRBD1; J gene: TRBJ1-1; clone size: .; CDR3 DNA: TGTGCCAGCAGTGCCCACGAGGGGGCTGGGGGTAACACTGAAGCTTTCTTT; CDR3 protein: CASSAHEGAGGNTEAFF
V gene: TRBV27; D gene: .; J gene: TRBJ1-5; clone size: .; CDR3 DNA: TGTGCCAGCGGGGGGGGCGGTCAGCCCCAGCATTTT; CDR3 protein: CASGGGGQPQHF
V gene: TRBV10-3; D gene: .; J gene: TRBJ1-1; clone size: .; CDR3 DNA: TGTGCCACAAAAACAGGTGACACTGAAGCTTTCTTT; CDR3 protein: CATKTGDTEAFF
V gene: TRBV29-1; D gene: .; J gene: TRBJ1-1; clone size: .; CDR3 DNA: TGCAGCGTGAGGCCGCAACTTGAAGCTTTCTTT; CDR3 protein: CSVRPQLEAFF
V gene: TRBV28; D gene: .; J gene: TRBJ2-2; clone size: .; CDR3 DNA: TGTGCCAGCAGCCCGCGGGCCGAGCTGTTTTTT; CDR3 protein: CASSPRAELFF
V gene: TRBV25-1; D gene: .; J gene: TRBJ1-4; clone size: .; CDR3 DNA: TGTGCCAGCAGTGGGCAAGTTACTAATGAAAAACTGTTTTTT; CDR3 protein: CASSGQVTNEKLFF
V gene: TRBV29-1; D gene: TRBD1; J gene: TRBJ1-4; clone size: once; CDR3 DNA: TGCAGCGCCCTACAGGGGTTGAATGAAAAACTGTTTTTT; CDR3 protein: CSALQGLNEKLFF
V gene: TRBV10-1; D gene: .; J gene: TRBJ2-7; clone size: few; CDR3 DNA: TGCGCCAGCCCTCCCAGAAGCTCCTACGAGCAGTACTTC; CDR3 protein: CASPPRSSYEQYF
V gene: TRBV9; D gene: TRBD1; J gene: TRBJ1-1; clone size: once; CDR3 DNA: TGTGCCAGCAGCGTCTCCGCCGGGACAGGGGAAGCTTTCTTT; CDR3 protein: CASSVSAGTGEAFF
V gene: TRBV19; D gene: .; J gene: TRBJ1-2; clone size: .; CDR3 DNA: TGTGCCAGTAGTCCACCGGAGCAGTATGGCTACACCTTC; CDR3 protein: CASSPPEQYGYTF
V gene: TRBV6-1; D gene: .; J gene: TRBJ2-1; clone size: .; CDR3 DNA: TGTGCCAGCAGTTATTCCAGGGTTTACAATGAGCAGTTCTTC; CDR3 protein: CASSYSRVYNEQFF
V gene: TRBV25-1; D gene: TRBD1; J gene: TRBJ1-5; clone size: .; CDR3 DNA: TGTGCCAGCAGTGAAAACAGGGGCTCAGTTCAGCCCCAGCATTTT; CDR3 protein: CASSENRGSVQPQHF
V gene: TRBV5-1; D gene: TRBD2; J gene: TRBJ2-7; clone size: .; CDR3 DNA: TGCGCCAGCAGCTTGGTCCCGACTAGCGGGCAATACGAGCAGTACTTC; CDR3 protein: CASSLVPTSGQYEQYF
V gene: TRBV5-5; D gene: .; J gene: TRBJ2-5; clone size: .; CDR3 DNA: TGTGCCAGCAGCTTGGGAGGCGGGATGGAGACCCAGTACTTC; CDR3 protein: CASSLGGGMETQYF
V gene: TRBV10-3; D gene: .; J gene: TRBJ2-7; clone size: .; CDR3 DNA: TGTGCCATCAGTGAAGAGTATCAGGGAGAGCAGTACTTC; CDR3 protein: CAISEEYQGEQYF
V gene: TRBV29-1; D gene: TRBD1; J gene: TRBJ1-2; clone size: .; CDR3 DNA: TGCAGCGTCGAAAGGACAGGCGTTAACTATGGCTACACCTTC; CDR3 protein: CSVERTGVNYGYTF
V gene: TRBV11-3; D gene: .; J gene: TRBJ1-1; clone size: once; CDR3 DNA: TGTGCCAGCAGCTTAGAGGCAGGGGTTGATATGGAAGCTTTCTTT; CDR3 protein: CASSLEAGVDMEAFF
V gene: TRBV5-1; D gene: .; J gene: TRBJ1-2; clone size: .; CDR3 DNA: TGCGCCAGCAGCCCAGACCAGGGGATGTCAGGCTACACCTTC; CDR3 protein: CASSPDQGMSGYTF
V gene: TRBV19; D gene: .; J gene: TRBJ2-1; clone size: .; CDR3 DNA: TGTGCCAGTAGTATAAGGCTAGCTATCGGCAATGAGCAGTTCTTC; CDR3 protein: CASSIRLAIGNEQFF
V gene: TRBV19; D gene: TRBD2; J gene: TRBJ2-7; clone size: .; CDR3 DNA: TGTGCCAGTAGTATTGCTACTAGCGGGGCTGCCTACGAGCAGTACTTC; CDR3 protein: CASSIATSGAAYEQYF
V gene: TRBV5-4; D gene: TRBD1; J gene: TRBJ1-4; clone size: few; CDR3 DNA: TGTGCCAGCAGCTTAGGGACAGGACTTAATGAAAAACTGTTTTTT; CDR3 protein: CASSLGTGLNEKLFF
V gene: TRBV7-9; D gene: .; J gene: TRBJ2-1; clone size: .; CDR3 DNA: TGTGCCAGCAGCTTATGGGGGGAAATGGTTGGTGAGCAGTTCTTC; CDR3 protein: CASSLWGEMVGEQFF
V gene: TRBV9; D gene: TRBD1; J gene: TRBJ1-5; clone size: .; CDR3 DNA: TGTGCCAGCAGCGACAGGGGGAATCAGCCCCAGCATTTT; CDR3 protein: CASSDRGNQPQHF
V gene: TRBV28; D gene: .; J gene: TRBJ1-1; clone size: .; CDR3 DNA: TGTGCCAGCACACCGGGACATTACACTGAAGCTTTCTTT; CDR3 protein: CASTPGHYTEAFF
V gene: TRBV6-5; D gene: TRBD1; J gene: TRBJ1-4; clone size: .; CDR3 DNA: TGTGCCAGCAGTTCCCAGGGGGCGCATGAAAAACTGTTTTTT; CDR3 protein: CASSSQGAHEKLFF
V gene: TRBV6-5; D gene: TRBD2; J gene: TRBJ2-7; clone size: .; CDR3 DNA: TGTGCCAGCAGGCAGGGAGGGGAAGGCGAGCAGTACTTC; CDR3 protein: CASRQGGEGEQYF
V gene: TRBV27; D gene: TRBD1; J gene: TRBJ1-3; clone size: .; CDR3 DNA: TGTGCCAGCAGTGCCGCGGACAGGCGCTCTGGAAACACCATATATTTT; CDR3 protein: CASSAADRRSGNTIYF
V gene: TRBV5-8; D gene: TRBD2; J gene: TRBJ2-3; clone size: .; CDR3 DNA: TGTGCCAGCAGCCGGCTAGGACTAGCGGGAGGACCGACCACAGATACGCAGTATTTT; CDR3 protein: CASSRLGLAGGPTTDTQYF
V gene: TRBV18; D gene: TRBD2; J gene: TRBJ2-1; clone size: .; CDR3 DNA: TGTGCCAGCTCACCAGGCCAAGCGGGAGGGCCCTGGAATGAGCAGTTCTTC; CDR3 protein: CASSPGQAGGPWNEQFF